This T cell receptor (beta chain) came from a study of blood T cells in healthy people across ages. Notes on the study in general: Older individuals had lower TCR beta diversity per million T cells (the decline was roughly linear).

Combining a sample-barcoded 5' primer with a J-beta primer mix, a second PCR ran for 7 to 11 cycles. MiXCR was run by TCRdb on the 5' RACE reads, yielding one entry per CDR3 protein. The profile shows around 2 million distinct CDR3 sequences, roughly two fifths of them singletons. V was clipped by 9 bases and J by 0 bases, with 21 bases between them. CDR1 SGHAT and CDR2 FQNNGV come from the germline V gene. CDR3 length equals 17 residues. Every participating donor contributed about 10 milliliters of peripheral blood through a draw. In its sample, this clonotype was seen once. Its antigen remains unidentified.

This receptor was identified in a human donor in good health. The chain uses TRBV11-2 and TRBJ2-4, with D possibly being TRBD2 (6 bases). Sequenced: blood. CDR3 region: CASSPVGEALAKNIQYF. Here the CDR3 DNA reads TGTGCCAGTAGCCCAGTAGGGGAGGCCCTAGCCAAAAACATTCAGTACTTC.